These 21 T cell receptor beta chains came from one sample sequenced in a study of T cells in Graves' hyperthyroidism and ophthalmopathy. Researchers amplified the TCR beta CDR3 regions from RNA transcripts. The HTBI set primed first-round TCR CDR3 RT-PCR. One entry per CDR3 protein results from TCRdb running MiXCR on the multiplex PCR reads. This sample has approximately 690,000 distinct CDR3 sequences; more than 20% occur once, and the top ten carry 34%. The sample comprised blood. The receptor set was obtained from a man aged 30-40 years with Graves' ophthalmopathy.

The gene calls are TRBV10-3 and TRBJ1-1, with 7 nucleotides matching TRBD1. Germline assignment: CDR1 ENHRY and CDR2 SYGVKD. This CDR3 has 11 amino acids. The J segment lost 11 bases and the V segment lost 6 bases, leaving 6 bases of the junction unmatched. The CDR3 nucleotides are TGTGCCATCAGAGGGGGCAGTTGGGCTTTCTTT. This codes for CAIRGGSWAFF.

This clonotype was found a few times. The V call is TRBV19, the J call TRBJ1-5; D is possibly TRBD1 (6 bases). Germline V gives CDR1 LNHDA, CDR2 SQIVND (reference sequence). V lost 4 bases and J 0 bases, leaving 10 bases between the germline ends. The CDR3 is 15 residues long. CDR3: CASSRQDLSNQPQHF. The DNA of the CDR3 is TGTGCCAGTAGTAGACAGGACCTTAGCAATCAGCCCCAGCATTTT.

This clonotype was seen only a few times. The rearrangement uses TRBV7-2 and TRBJ2-6; D is unresolved. This CDR3 is 17 amino acids long. V lost 11 bases to trimming and J lost 1 base, with 21 bases between them. Germline values: CDR1 SGHTA, CDR2 FQGNSA. The CDR3 here is CAPPLGKKRSGANVLTF. In DNA form, the CDR3 reads TGTGCCCCCCCCCTAGGCAAGAAACGTTCTGGGGCCAACGTCCTGACTTTC.

V is TRBV7-8 and J is TRBJ2-1, with 15 bases fitting TRBD2. The CDR3 runs to 17 residues. V lost 3 bases, J lost 4 bases, and 4 bases stayed unmatched. Germline CDR1 and CDR2: SGHVS and FQNEAQ. In DNA form, the CDR3 reads TGTGCCAGCAGCTTCGGACTAGCGGGAGGGCTATACAATGAGCAGTTCTTC. As protein: CASSFGLAGGLYNEQFF.

This clonotype appeared a single time. The chain links TRBV30 to TRBJ2-3; 12 nucleotides match TRBD2. Germline-derived CDR1 and CDR2 are GTSNPN and SVGIG (reference sequence). The CDR3 covers 14 residues. The V and J ends lost 1 base and 6 bases, in that order; junction bases with no gene match: 2. The CDR3, as DNA: TGTGCCTGGAGTGCCGGACTAGCGGGGGATACGCAGTATTTT. It translates to CAWSAGLAGDTQYF.

The chain combines TRBV3-1 with TRBJ1-2; D might be TRBD1 (6 bases). Deletions cut 1 base from V and 2 bases from J, with 11 bases between. Germline CDR1 LGHDT, CDR2 YNNKEL (reference sequence). The CDR3 is 15 amino acids. The CDR3 is CASSQGLQGNYGYTF. The CDR3 nucleotides read TGTGCCAGCAGCCAAGGTTTGCAGGGGAACTATGGCTACACCTTC.

This clonotype was seen at least ten times. CDR3 sequence (DNA): TGCAGCGTTGGAGAGGTGAACACTGAAGCTTTCTTT. Translating gives CSVGEVNTEAFF. The rearrangement links TRBV29-1 to TRBJ1-1, with D unclear. Germline CDR1 and CDR2: SQVTM and ANQGSEA. The CDR3 spans 12 residues. The germline V and J ends were trimmed by 4 bases and 0 bases, with 6 bases remaining between them.

The genes are TRBV29-1 and TRBJ1-2; 9 bases fit TRBD1. V lost 2 bases and J lost 8; bases outside the gene matches: 6. The CDR3 is made up of 13 amino acids. The germline CDR1 and CDR2 sequences are SQVTM and ANQGSEA. The CDR3 sequence: CSVETRGTGGYTF. In nucleotides, the CDR3 is TGCAGCGTTGAAACGAGGGGGACAGGGGGCTACACCTTC.

A few counts support this clonotype. The rearrangement uses TRBV5-1 and TRBJ1-4, with 8 bases fitting TRBD1. This CDR3 contains 16 residues. The germline gives CDR1 SGHRS, CDR2 YFSETQ. V trimming: 0 bases; J trimming: 3 bases; junction bases outside the gene matches: 4. The chain's CDR3 is CASSLGSDRANEKLFF. The CDR3 DNA reads TGCGCCAGCAGCTTGGGGTCGGACAGGGCTAATGAAAAACTGTTTTTT. The full variable domain, its missing parts supplied by reference TRBV5-1 and TRBJ1-4, is KAGVTQTPRYLIKTRGQQVTLSCSPISGHRSVSWYQQTPGQGLQFLFEYFSETQRNKGNFPGRFSGRQFSNSRSEMNVSTLELGDSALYLCASSLGSDRANEKLFFGSGTQLSVL.

The V and J genes are TRBV18 and TRBJ2-7, with 9 bases identical to TRBD2. CDR1 and CDR2 (germline): KGHSH, LQKENI. The CDR3 covers 17 residues. V gave up 3 bases and J gave up 3 bases; unmatched junction bases: 12. CDR3 in DNA: TGTGCCAGCTCACCCTCGGGGCTAGCGGGGTCTTACTACGAGCAGTACTTC. Translated, it gives CASSPSGLAGSYYEQYF.

The gene calls are TRBV10-3 and TRBJ2-5; unclear D gene. This CDR3 region has 12 residues. V was pared by 4 bases and J by 2 bases, with 5 bases between. Germline lookup yields CDR1 ENHRY and CDR2 SYGVKD. In DNA form, the CDR3 reads TGTGCCATCAGTGCAGGTCAAGAGACCCAGTACTTC. This translates into CAISAGQETQYF.

The table lists this clonotype with a few counts. The chain uses TRBV7-9 and TRBJ2-1; the D is unclear. The V gene's germline CDR1 is SEHNR and CDR2 FQNEAQ (reference sequence). The CDR3 covers 15 residues. Trimming left V 7 bases short and J 3 bases short, with 16 bases between. Here the CDR3 reads CASTPSGNHYNEQFF. The DNA of the CDR3 is TGTGCCAGCACCCCATCGGGCAACCACTACAATGAGCAGTTCTTC.

This clonotype was observed at least ten times. The rearrangement uses TRBV13 and TRBJ2-1, with D possibly matching TRBD2 (6 bases). V shed 2 bases and J shed 0 bases, with 14 bases lying between them. The CDR3 has 17 residues. Per the germline V gene, CDR1 is PRHDT and CDR2 is FYEKMQ (reference sequence). This CDR3 is CASSLTPGLGSYNEQFF. CDR3 nucleotides: TGTGCCAGCAGCTTAACCCCGGGACTCGGCTCCTACAATGAGCAGTTCTTC.

The rearrangement links TRBV28 to TRBJ2-3; D is uncertain. CDR3 size: 15 residues. Between the trimmed V and J ends, which lost 5 bases and 2 bases, there was a span of 14 bases. Germline V CDR1 and CDR2: MDHEN, SYDVKM. CDR3 in DNA: TGTGCCAGCAGTCCCCGAGTGGGGAACACAGATACGCAGTATTTT. It specifies CASSPRVGNTDTQYF.

This clonotype was counted between two and nine times. This sequence joins TRBV5-1 and TRBJ2-7; D not certain. There are 14 residues in the CDR3. Germline CDR1 SGHRS, CDR2 YFSETQ. V gave up 0 bases and J gave up 0 bases, with 7 bases separating them. CDR3 bases: TGCGCCAGCAGCTTGGGCCACAGCTCCTACGAGCAGTACTTC. Protein: CASSLGHSSYEQYF.

The chain uses TRBV2 and TRBJ2-2, with D unclear. Germline assignment: CDR1 SNHLY and CDR2 FYNNEI. The CDR3 loop spans 15 amino acids. V lost 3 bases, J lost 0 bases, and 8 bases lay in between. The CDR3 region is CASSEGRTNTGELFF. The CDR3 DNA reads TGTGCCAGCAGTGAGGGCAGGACGAACACCGGGGAGCTGTTTTTT.

This clonotype was seen many times. V and J are TRBV7-8 and TRBJ1-1; maybe TRBD1 (6 bases). The germline V and J ends were trimmed by 1 base and 1 base, with 13 bases remaining between them. The CDR3 sequence is 16 residues long. The germline V gene encodes CDR1 SGHVS and CDR2 FQNEAQ. The CDR3 loop reads CASSLVGAGGNTEAFF. In DNA, the CDR3 is TGTGCCAGCAGCTTAGTGGGGGCGGGAGGGAACACTGAAGCTTTCTTT.

There are a few counts of this clonotype. At one boundary the junction diverges from the germline segment, which might be a read error. The chain employs TRBV28 and TRBJ1-6, with D possibly being TRBD1 (6 bases). Germline assignment: CDR1 MDHEN and CDR2 SYDVKM. The CDR3 length is 14 residues. CDR3 in DNA: TGTGCCAACAGTTTATGGACAGCTAATTCACCCCTCCACTTT. As protein: CANSLWTANSPLHF.

J is TRBJ2-2 and V is TRBV5-8; D is undetermined. V was cut by 4 bases and J by 0 bases, with 13 bases left in between. The CDR3 covers 16 residues. Germline-derived CDR1 and CDR2 are SGHTS and YDEGEE. CDR3 residues: CASSLRPIPNTGELFF. The CDR3 nucleotides are TGTGCCAGCAGCCTACGACCGATTCCGAACACCGGGGAGCTGTTTTTT. Complete variable domain (other parts from reference TRBV5-8 and TRBJ2-2): EAGVTQSPTHLIKTRGQQATLRCSPISGHTSVYWYQQALGLGLQFLLWYDEGEERNRGNFPPRFSGRQFPNYSSELNVNALELEDSALYLCASSLRPIPNTGELFFGEGSRLTVL.

This CDR3 is CASSPGPGLAGVVRYEQYF. CDR3 coding DNA: TGTGCCAGCAGCCCGGGACCGGGACTAGCGGGAGTTGTCAGGTACGAGCAGTACTTC. The chain couples TRBV11-2 to TRBJ2-7; 14 positions agree with TRBD2. Trimming removed 5 bases from V and 4 bases from J; junction bases left unmatched: 16. Germline V gene sequence: CDR1 SGHAT, CDR2 FQNNGV. There are 19 residues in the CDR3.

This chain joins TRBV5-6 and TRBJ2-5; D might be TRBD1 (5 bases). Trimming pared 6 bases from V and 4 bases from J, leaving 13 bases between. This CDR3 comprises 13 residues. Germline CDR1 is SGHDT and CDR2 is YYEEEE. CDR3 amino acids: CASMGQGGETQYF. The DNA of the CDR3 is TGTGCCAGCATGGGGCAGGGTGGAGAGACCCAGTACTTC.